This T cell receptor beta chain was sequenced during a study of technical replicates of blood from a few donors. Method: immunoSEQ multiplex PCR; TCRdb's copy keeps in-frame clones and lacks some. The sample records under 15,000 clones, about 95% being singletons. This CDR3 has 17 amino acids. Trimming took off 0 bases at V and 8 bases at J, with 20 bases between the two ends. Looked up from germline, CDR1 is ENHRY and CDR2 is SYGVKD. Sequencing input: PBMCs. The rearrangement links TRBV10-3 to TRBJ2-1; D may be TRBD2 (5 bases). This TCR derives from a human donor in good health. The CDR3 region is CAISESERPSVRYEQFF. The CDR3 DNA sequence: TGTGCCATCAGTGAGTCCGAGCGGCCGAGCGTCAGGTATGAGCAGTTCTTC.